Each of the 18 T cell receptor beta chains below was sequenced from the same sample in a study of T cell responses to AZD1222 COVID-19 vaccine. Assay: immunoSEQ multiplex PCR; the TCRdb copy retains only in-frame clones and omits some. The table shows around 130,000 clones, with 80% to 90% occurring only once. The specimen comprised peripheral blood, sampled on day 0 of AZD1222 vaccination. Receptor source: an adult in good health.

This rearrangement joins TRBV7-6 to TRBJ2-4; 8 positions match TRBD1. V shed 1 base, J shed 5 bases, and the junction held 1 base outside the gene matches. The germline V gene has CDR1 SGHVS and CDR2 FNYEAQ. CDR3 length equals 14 residues. The CDR3 sequence is CASSLGRGQNIQYF. CDR3 bases: TGTGCCAGCAGCTTAGGCAGGGGGCAAAACATTCAGTACTTC.

To note about this clone: Other DNA sequences within the sample encode an identical CDR3. The rearrangement links TRBV30 to TRBJ1-5; D remains ambiguous. The germline V gene encodes CDR1 GTSNPN and CDR2 SVGIG (reference sequence). Deletions cut 0 bases from V and 2 bases from J, with 5 bases between. The CDR3 contains 13 residues. The CDR3 loop reads CAWSVRGNQPQHF. The CDR3 coding sequence is TGTGCCTGGAGTGTACGAGGCAATCAGCCCCAGCATTTT. The full variable domain, completed using reference TRBV30 and TRBJ1-5, is SQTIHQWPATLVQPVGSPLSLECTVEGTSNPNLYWYRQAAGRGLQLLFYSVGIGQISSEVPQNLSASRPQDRQFILSSKKLLLSDSGFYLCAWSVRGNQPQHFGDGTRLSIL.

The chain links TRBV19 to TRBJ2-3, with no clear D. V shed 4 bases and J shed 0 bases, with 5 bases lying between them. This CDR3 is built from 13 residues. CDR1 and CDR2 from the germline V gene are LNHDA and SQIVND (reference sequence). The CDR3 is CASSSGSTDTQYF. The CDR3 nucleotides are TGTGCCAGTAGTAGCGGTAGCACAGATACGCAGTATTTT.

This rearrangement joins TRBV4-1 to TRBJ1-2; D call uncertain. The CDR3 loop spans 18 amino acids. Germline CDR1 MGHRA, CDR2 YSYEKL. Trimming shortened V by 4 bases and J by 0 bases, and 21 bases separated the two germline ends. The CDR3 sequence: CASSPREGAWGTNYGYTF. The CDR3 DNA is TGCGCCAGCAGCCCAAGGGAGGGAGCTTGGGGAACTAACTATGGCTACACCTTC.

The genes are TRBV29-1 and TRBJ1-3, with a tentative D call TRBD1 (6 bases). Germline loops: CDR1 SQVTM, CDR2 ANQGSEA. Trimming left V 8 bases short and J 2 bases short, with 10 bases between. The CDR3 is 12 amino acids. Here the CDR3 DNA reads TGCAGCACAACAGGGACTGGAAACACCATATATTTT. Translation gives CSTTGTGNTIYF. The full variable domain, completed using reference TRBV29-1 and TRBJ1-3, is SAVISQKPSRDICQRGTSLTIQCQVDSQVTMMFWYRQQPGQSLTLIATANQGSEATYESGFVIDKFPISRPNLTFSTLTVSNMSPEDSSIYLCSTTGTGNTIYFGEGSWLTVV.

Of note for this clone: A read error may produce the germline difference seen at one junction end. The chain combines TRBV3-1 (or the pseudogene TRBV3-2) with TRBJ2-5; 12 nucleotides align to TRBD2. This CDR3 is built from 14 residues. Germline V gene lookup returns CDR1 LGHDT and CDR2 YNNKEL (reference sequence). The CDR3 bases are TGTGCCGGCAGCCTAGCGGGAGGGCAAGAGACCCAGTACTTC. Amino acids: CAGSLAGGQETQYF.

The chain has TRBV12-3 or TRBV12-4 and TRBJ1-5; D remains ambiguous. V lost 2 bases and J lost 9, with 11 bases in between. The CDR3 contains 13 residues. The CDR3 coding sequence is TGTGCCAGCAGTTTAATTGGTGACGGGCCCCAGCATTTT. It specifies CASSLIGDGPQHF.

This sequence joins TRBV5-4 and TRBJ1-1; D is perhaps TRBD1 (6 bases). CDR1 is SGHNT and CDR2 is YYREEE in the germline V gene (reference sequence). V lost 5 bases, J lost 1 base, and 12 bases lay in between. The CDR3 runs 14 residues. The CDR3, as DNA: TGTGCCAGCAGGATGAAGGGGGGGAACACTGAAGCTTTCTTT. As protein: CASRMKGGNTEAFF.

The chain's CDR3 is CASSPVGPEAFF. In nucleotides, the CDR3 is TGTGCCAGCAGCCCGGTCGGTCCGGAGGCTTTCTTT. The chain carries TRBV6-2 or TRBV6-3 and TRBJ1-1, with D unclear. V was pared by 6 bases and J by 11 bases, with 16 bases between. Germline lookup yields CDR1 MNHEY and CDR2 SVGEGT. The CDR3 is 12 amino acids.

The V call is TRBV2, the J call TRBJ1-5, with 8 bases lining up with TRBD1. Germline lookup yields CDR1 SNHLY and CDR2 FYNNEI. This CDR3 is 18 amino acids long. V lost 4 bases and J lost 3; bases outside the gene matches: 14. CDR3 loop: CASSAQGAIGAVNQPQHF. The DNA for the CDR3 is TGTGCCAGCAGTGCCCAGGGGGCAATAGGGGCGGTCAATCAGCCCCAGCATTTT.

V is TRBV7-2 and J is TRBJ1-5; D is undetermined. V was trimmed by 5 bases and J by 4 bases, leaving 6 bases between them. This CDR3 region has 12 residues. Per germline, CDR1 SGHTA and CDR2 FQGNSA. The CDR3 coding sequence is TGTGCCAGCAGCGTACAGAATCAGCCCCAGCATTTT. Protein product: CASSVQNQPQHF.

This clone showed up just a few times. The V and J genes are TRBV7-6 and TRBJ1-2; D remains unclear. Trimming removed 2 bases at V and 5 bases at J, with 21 bases between. The CDR3 covers 17 residues. Looked up from germline, CDR1 is SGHVS and CDR2 is FNYEAQ. The CDR3 DNA reads as TGTGCCAGCAGCTTACTCCGGCGGGGATCTATCCGGTATGGCTACACCTTC. Its protein product is CASSLLRRGSIRYGYTF. Looking up the rest from reference TRBV7-6 and TRBJ1-2 gives the full variable domain: GAGVSQSPRYKVTKRGQDVALRCDPISGHVSLYWYRQALGQGPEFLTYFNYEAQQDKSGLPNDRFSAERPEGSISTLTIQRTEQRDSAMYRCASSLLRRGSIRYGYTFGSGTRLTVV.

This chain connects TRBV7-9 to TRBJ2-1; 15 bases match TRBD2. Germline V lookup: CDR1 SEHNR, CDR2 FQNEAQ (reference sequence). The J segment lost 2 bases and the V segment lost 6 bases, leaving 11 bases of the junction unmatched. The CDR3 has 19 amino acids. DNA of the CDR3: TGTGCCAGCAGGGGGTCTGGACTAGCGGGAGGGCCCACCTACAATGAGCAGTTCTTC. Its protein product is CASRGSGLAGGPTYNEQFF.

The chain is built from TRBV29-1 and TRBJ1-2, with 10 bases matching TRBD1. Germline CDR1 SQVTM, CDR2 ANQGSEA. Trimming took 6 bases from V and 4 from J; bases not matched to a gene: 5. This CDR3 has 13 residues. The CDR3 is CSVPGQGIYGYTF. CDR3 nucleotide sequence: TGCAGCGTGCCGGGACAGGGGATCTATGGCTACACCTTC. Variable domain in full (rest from reference TRBV29-1 and TRBJ1-2): SAVISQKPSRDICQRGTSLTIQCQVDSQVTMMFWYRQQPGQSLTLIATANQGSEATYESGFVIDKFPISRPNLTFSTLTVSNMSPEDSSIYLCSVPGQGIYGYTFGSGTRLTVV.

The chain couples TRBV10-3 to TRBJ2-7, with D uncertain. This CDR3 comprises 14 residues. Trimming removed 6 bases from V and 4 bases from J, with 16 bases in between. Looked up from germline, CDR1 is ENHRY and CDR2 is SYGVKD. CDR3 coding DNA: TGTGCCATCAGGGCGGACCGGTATGGTTACGAGCAGTACTTC. Its translation is CAIRADRYGYEQYF.

The chain combines TRBV5-1 with TRBJ2-1; possibly TRBD1 for D (5 bases). CDR3 length: 13 residues. Germline V lookup: CDR1 SGHRS, CDR2 YFSETQ. V shed 4 bases and J shed 8 bases, with 13 bases lying between them. The CDR3 protein is CASSPDSVYEQFF. For the CDR3, the DNA is TGCGCCAGCAGCCCCGACAGCGTCTATGAGCAGTTCTTC.

The V call is TRBV6-6, the J call TRBJ2-7; D is perhaps TRBD2 (5 bases). The CDR3 length is 13 residues. With 8 bases removed from V and 3 bases from J, the gap between germline ends came to 14 bases. CDR1 is MNHNY and CDR2 is SVGAGI in the germline V gene (reference sequence). The CDR3 is CASGRESLYEQYF. DNA of the CDR3: TGTGCCAGCGGAAGGGAGTCTCTCTACGAGCAGTACTTC.

CDR3 nucleotide sequence: TGTGCCAGCTCACCGCCGTTGGGTAGCGGGGTCTACAATGAGCAGTTCTTC. Translated, it gives CASSPPLGSGVYNEQFF. The rearrangement joins TRBV18 to TRBJ2-1; 8 bases align to TRBD2. Trimming removed 3 bases from V and 3 bases from J; junction bases left unmatched: 10. CDR1 and CDR2 from the germline V gene are KGHSH and LQKENI. The CDR3 length is 17 residues.